One sample yielded the 16 T cell receptor beta chains listed below, sequenced in a study of T cell responses to AZD1222 COVID-19 vaccine. Sequencing used immunoSEQ multiplex PCR; TCRdb keeps in-frame clones, though not all of them. In the table there are around 140,000 clones, over 85% of which are singletons. Sequencing used peripheral blood, obtained on day 0 of AZD1222 vaccination. These receptors were collected from an adult in good health.

The chain recombines TRBV19 with TRBJ2-2, with 12 positions matching TRBD2. This CDR3 has 17 amino acids. Germline loops: CDR1 LNHDA, CDR2 SQIVND (reference sequence). Trimming cost V 4 bases and J 5 bases; bases outside gene matches: 8. CDR3 bases: TGTGCCAGTAGTACCCGCCTAGCGGGAGGGTGGACCGGGGAGCTGTTTTTT. The encoded protein is CASSTRLAGGWTGELFF.

J is TRBJ1-1 and V is TRBV25-1; D not resolved. CDR1 is MGHDK, CDR2 SYGVNS, per germline. V was clipped by 8 bases and J by 3 bases, with 16 bases between them. The CDR3 totals 14 residues. The CDR3 nucleotides are TGTGCCAGCGAGGCGGGGAGGCAGGACACTGAAGCTTTCTTT. This translates into CASEAGRQDTEAFF. The full variable domain, with the rest looked up from reference TRBV25-1 and TRBJ1-1, is EADIYQTPRYLVIGTGKKITLECSQTMGHDKMYWYQQDPGMELHLIHYSYGVNSTEKGDLSSESTVSRIRTEHFPLTLESARPSHTSQYLCASEAGRQDTEAFFGQGTRLTVV.

The V and J genes are TRBV5-6 and TRBJ2-2, with TRBD1 matching over 7 bases. With V trimmed by 5 bases and J by 3 bases, 7 bases remained unmatched. Germline CDR1 reads SGHDT; CDR2 reads YYEEEE. This CDR3 contains 15 residues. The CDR3 region is CASRPRTGDTGELFF. In nucleotides, the CDR3 is TGTGCCAGCAGACCGCGGACAGGAGACACCGGGGAGCTGTTTTTT.

The chain couples TRBV27 to TRBJ1-3; D gene ambiguous. This CDR3 is 15 amino acids long. Germline CDR1 and CDR2: MNHEY and SMNVEV (reference sequence). Trimming stripped 5 bases from V and 0 bases from J, with 11 bases between. The DNA of the CDR3 is TGTGCCAGCAGTCCGACAATACTCTCTGGAAACACCATATATTTT. Encoded protein: CASSPTILSGNTIYF.

The rearrangement uses TRBV5-4 and TRBJ2-7; the D call may be TRBD1 or TRBD2 (5 bases each). Germline V gives CDR1 SGHNT, CDR2 YYREEE (reference sequence). Trimming removed 5 bases from V and 2 bases from J, with 14 bases in between. This CDR3 has 14 amino acids. In DNA, the CDR3 is TGTGCCAGCAGTTCCGGGACGGTCGCCTACGAGCAGTACTTC. Translating it yields CASSSGTVAYEQYF.

This chain connects TRBV7-8 to TRBJ2-1, with 10 nucleotides matching TRBD2. Trimming cost V 8 bases and J 7 bases; bases outside gene matches: 17. The CDR3 length is 17 residues. CDR1 SGHVS and CDR2 FQNEAQ come from the germline V gene. The CDR3 DNA reads TGTGCCAGCGGACCTCTCCTTGGGACTAGCGCTGGGAATGAGCAGTTCTTC. Encoded protein: CASGPLLGTSAGNEQFF. The full variable domain, rest sourced from reference TRBV7-8 and TRBJ2-1, is GAGVSQSPRYKVAKRGQDVALRCDPISGHVSLFWYQQALGQGPEFLTYFQNEAQLDKSGLPSDRFFAERPEGSVSTLKIQRTQQEDSAVYLCASGPLLGTSAGNEQFFGPGTRLTVL.

This chain links TRBV10-3 with TRBJ1-6, with a tentative D call TRBD1 (5 bases). The ends were cut back, 0 bases at V and 9 bases at J, with 12 bases in the middle. Germline values: CDR1 ENHRY, CDR2 SYGVKD. CDR3 size: 15 residues. CDR3 sequence (DNA): TGTGCCATCAGTGAGTCGAACAGGCACATTTCACCCCTCCACTTT. Translated: CAISESNRHISPLHF.

This chain uses TRBV3-1 (or the pseudogene TRBV3-2) with TRBJ2-7; 8 positions agree with TRBD2. Germline V gives CDR1 LGHDT, CDR2 YNNKEL (reference sequence). J was trimmed by 5 bases and V by 5 bases; bases with no gene match: 11. The CDR3 is made up of 15 amino acids. The CDR3 DNA reads as TGTGCCAGCAGCTCCGGTCCGGGGGGGTGGGACGAGCAGTACTTC. The encoded protein is CASSSGPGGWDEQYF.

This chain links TRBV12-5 with TRBJ2-1, with D possibly being TRBD1 (6 bases). CDR3 length: 13 amino acids. CDR1 is LGHNT, CDR2 FRNRAP, per germline. With 1 base removed from V and 9 bases from J, the gap between germline ends came to 10 bases. In DNA form, the CDR3 reads TGTGCTAGTGGTTTGGCCCAGGGGACTGAGCAGTTCTTC. It codes for CASGLAQGTEQFF.

This chain uses TRBV29-1 with TRBJ1-1; D uncertain. Germline V gene lookup returns CDR1 SQVTM and CDR2 ANQGSEA. This CDR3 is 12 amino acids long. The V gene lost 5 bases and the J gene lost 1 base, with 8 bases spanning the gap. The CDR3 nucleotides read TGCAGCGTTTCTCGCACGAACACTGAAGCTTTCTTT. It specifies CSVSRTNTEAFF.

The V call is TRBV5-1, the J call TRBJ2-7; no definite D call. The germline V gene has CDR1 SGHRS and CDR2 YFSETQ. CDR3 length: 14 residues. V lost 0 bases to trimming and J lost 2 bases, with 9 bases between them. As DNA, the CDR3 is TGCGCCAGCAGCTTGGGATCTCCCACCTACGAGCAGTACTTC. It codes for CASSLGSPTYEQYF.

V usage is TRBV7-2 and J usage is TRBJ1-1; D is uncertain. Germline V gene sequence: CDR1 SGHTA, CDR2 FQGNSA. CDR3 length: 13 residues. The V end lost 4 bases, the J end lost 4 bases, and 10 bases lay between the germline ends. DNA of the CDR3: TGTGCCAGCAGCTCCCTATGGCGCACTGAAGCTTTCTTT. Translation gives CASSSLWRTEAFF.

The gene calls are TRBV5-1 and TRBJ2-1, with a weak D call TRBD1 (6 bases). V was cut by 4 bases and J by 12 bases, with 20 bases left in between. Germline CDR1 and CDR2: SGHRS and YFSETQ. The CDR3 spans 14 residues. CDR3 in DNA: TGCGCCAGCAGCCAGGCACAGCGACAGGACGGGCAGTTCTTC. Translated: CASSQAQRQDGQFF.

This chain joins TRBV6-6 and TRBJ1-1; no definite D call. Deletions cut 4 bases from V and 1 base from J, with 4 bases between. The CDR3 has 12 amino acids. Germline V gene lookup returns CDR1 MNHNY and CDR2 SVGAGI (reference sequence). For the CDR3, the DNA is TGTGCCAGCAGTTTCGAGAACACTGAAGCTTTCTTT. Translation: CASSFENTEAFF.

J is TRBJ1-3 and V is TRBV30, with 8 bases aligning to TRBD1. CDR1 is GTSNPN, CDR2 SVGIG, per germline (reference sequence). CDR3 length: 16 amino acids. The junction had 9 bases not matched to a gene; V was cut back by 4 bases and J by 1 base. The CDR3 loop is CAWTTAGGRSGNTIYF. The CDR3 DNA is TGTGCCTGGACAACAGCAGGGGGCAGGTCTGGAAACACCATATATTTT.

The gene calls are TRBV19 and TRBJ1-2; no firm D call. This CDR3 is 13 amino acids long. The germline gives CDR1 LNHDA, CDR2 SQIVND (reference sequence). The V gene lost 3 bases and the J gene lost 4 bases, with 9 bases spanning the gap. CDR3 region: CASSIAVSYGYTF. The CDR3 coding sequence is TGTGCCAGTAGTATTGCGGTTAGCTATGGCTACACCTTC.